The 23 T cell receptor beta chains listed next were all sequenced from one sample in a study of cytomegalovirus exposure and HLA in healthy donors. Researchers ran the PCR with 60 Vbeta and 13 Jbeta primers. Sequencing used immunoSEQ multiplex PCR; TCRdb keeps in-frame clones, though not all of them. The sample yields roughly 80,000 clones, roughly 79% seen once. The specimen was PBMCs. These TCRs come from a woman aged 25-40 years in good health and CMV-seronegative.

The chain carries TRBV29-1 and TRBJ2-7, with D maybe TRBD1 (6 bases). In germline, CDR1 is SQVTM, CDR2 ANQGSEA. Deletions cut 6 bases from V and 5 bases from J, with 14 bases between. CDR3 length: 12 residues. CDR3 coding DNA: TGCAGCGTGGGGGCGGGTCTCGACGAGCAGTACTTC. Its protein product is CSVGAGLDEQYF.

The chain links TRBV4-1 to TRBJ2-3, with a possible D match to TRBD1 (7 bases). Germline V gene sequence: CDR1 MGHRA, CDR2 YSYEKL. V lost 3 bases and J 1 base, leaving 11 bases between the germline ends. CDR3 size: 15 residues. DNA of the CDR3: TGCGCCAGCAGCCAGGGCGGGACAGGCACAGATACGCAGTATTTT. This gives the protein CASSQGGTGTDTQYF.

This chain links TRBV25-1 with TRBJ2-5; D not resolved. The J call is doubtful: the DNA matches TRBJ2-7 better. This CDR3 is 13 amino acids long. Germline-derived CDR1 and CDR2 are MGHDK and SYGVNS. The CDR3 coding sequence is TGTGCCAGCAGATCCCCCTACTCCTACGAGCAGTACTTC. Residues: CASRSPYSYEQYF.

The chain is built from TRBV27 and TRBJ1-4; TRBD1 matches 9 bases. The CDR3 is made up of 16 amino acids. The V segment lost 2 bases and the J segment 8 bases; nucleotides outside the gene matches: 9. Germline values: CDR1 MNHEY, CDR2 SMNVEV (reference sequence). The CDR3 DNA follows: TGTGCCAGCAGTTTAGGGGGACAGGGAGGTGCAGAAAAACTGTTTTTT. It specifies CASSLGGQGGAEKLFF. Variable domain in full (rest from reference TRBV27 and TRBJ1-4): EAQVTQNPRYLITVTGKKLTVTCSQNMNHEYMSWYRQDPGLGLRQIYYSMNVEVTDKGDVPEGYKVSRKEKRNFPLILESPSPNQTSLYFCASSLGGQGGAEKLFFGSGTQLSVL.

The genes are TRBV7-2 and TRBJ2-7; D ambiguous. Germline CDR1 is SGHTA and CDR2 is FQGNSA. This CDR3 comprises 12 residues. The ends were cut back, 5 bases at V and 6 bases at J, with 11 bases in the middle. Written as DNA, the CDR3 is TGTGCCAGCAGCCTCCTCACGAGCGAGCAGTACTTC. It codes for CASSLLTSEQYF.

The rearrangement uses TRBV7-3 and TRBJ2-1; 7 bases fit TRBD2. V trimming: 4 bases; J trimming: 8 bases; junction bases outside the gene matches: 11. This CDR3 is built from 15 residues. The germline V gene encodes CDR1 SGHTA and CDR2 FQGTGA. The CDR3 DNA is TGTGCCAGCAGCTCCCTGGGGGGGGTGGTTGATGAGCAGTTCTTC. Translation gives CASSSLGGVVDEQFF. The variable domain in full, with the rest retrieved from reference TRBV7-3 and TRBJ2-1, is GAGVSQTPSNKVTEKGKYVELRCDPISGHTALYWYRQSLGQGPEFLIYFQGTGAADDSGLPNDRFFAVRPEGSVSTLKIQRTERGDSAVYLCASSSLGGVVDEQFFGPGTRLTVL.

The V call is TRBV19, the J call TRBJ2-1; 9 nucleotides align to TRBD2. Trimming cost V 5 bases and J 2 bases; bases outside gene matches: 7. This CDR3 has 16 residues. Germline CDR1 LNHDA, CDR2 SQIVND (reference sequence). The DNA for the CDR3 is TGTGCCAGTAGTTCCCGACTAGCGGCTGCCTACAATGAGCAGTTCTTC. This gives the protein CASSSRLAAAYNEQFF.

V is TRBV28 and J is TRBJ2-7, with unresolved D. The CDR3 covers 12 residues. Germline-derived CDR1 and CDR2 are MDHEN and SYDVKM. V lost 2 bases and J 4 bases, leaving 6 bases between the germline ends. In DNA form, the CDR3 reads TGTGCCAGCAGTTTACGCCTATACGAGCAGTACTTC. Amino acids: CASSLRLYEQYF.

The chain uses TRBV5-6 and TRBJ1-5, with D maybe TRBD1 (6 bases). V was clipped by 3 bases and J by 6 bases, with 16 bases between them. In germline, CDR1 is SGHDT, CDR2 YYEEEE. This CDR3 region has 15 residues. The DNA of the CDR3 is TGTGCCAGCAGCTACAGGGTCGGAATCGGTCAGCCCCAGCATTTT. Translation gives CASSYRVGIGQPQHF. The full variable domain, its missing parts supplied by reference TRBV5-6 and TRBJ1-5, is DAGVTQSPTHLIKTRGQQVTLRCSPKSGHDTVSWYQQALGQGPQFIFQYYEEEERQRGNFPDRFSGHQFPNYSSELNVNALLLGDSALYLCASSYRVGIGQPQHFGDGTRLSIL.

The chain has TRBV15 and TRBJ2-1, with TRBD2 matching 12 bases. There are 15 residues in the CDR3. V trimming: 3 bases; J trimming: 6 bases; junction bases outside the gene matches: 3. The germline V gene encodes CDR1 LNHNV and CDR2 YYDKDF (reference sequence). The CDR3 nucleotides are TGTGCCACCAGCAGGGGGGGACTAGCGGGCAATGAGCAGTTCTTC. Protein sequence: CATSRGGLAGNEQFF.

The rearrangement uses TRBV6-4 and TRBJ2-1, with TRBD2 matching over 10 bases. Trimming removed 2 bases from V and 5 bases from J; junction bases left unmatched: 3. The CDR3 sequence is 15 residues long. Looked up from germline, CDR1 is MRHNA and CDR2 is SNTAGT. CDR3 sequence (DNA): TGTGCCAGCAGTGACGGGCTAGCGGGAGACAATGAGCAGTTCTTC. Protein product: CASSDGLAGDNEQFF.

V usage is TRBV7-9 and J usage is TRBJ2-5; 7 bases map to TRBD1. The DNA end favors TRBJ2-7, so the J call may be wrong. Germline V gene sequence: CDR1 SEHNR, CDR2 FQNEAQ (reference sequence). The CDR3 runs to 13 residues. CDR3 in amino acids: CASSGTATYEQYF. The CDR3 bases are TGTGCCAGCAGCGGGACAGCTACCTACGAGCAGTACTTC.

The chain is built from TRBV11-3 and TRBJ1-2, with D uncertain. The CDR3 sequence is 14 residues long. Germline CDR1 is SGHNT and CDR2 is YENEEA. The V end lost 1 base, the J end lost 4 bases, and 10 bases lay between the germline ends. For the CDR3, the DNA is TGTGCCAGCAGCTTAGTTTGGACTCCCTATGGCTACACCTTC. Translating it yields CASSLVWTPYGYTF.

The V gene is TRBV6-6, the J gene TRBJ2-5, with 8 positions matching TRBD2. The end of the DNA fits TRBJ2-7 better, so the J call may be wrong. The CDR3 length is 14 residues. CDR1 is MNHNY and CDR2 is SVGAGI in the germline V gene (reference sequence). In DNA, the CDR3 is TGTGCCAGCAGTTACTTTAGCGGGAACGGCGAGCAGTACTTC. This encodes CASSYFSGNGEQYF.

J is TRBJ2-5 and V is TRBV15; 7 bases align to TRBD2. The J call may be incorrect, as the DNA end agrees better with TRBJ2-7. This CDR3 contains 13 residues. Germline V gene lookup returns CDR1 LNHNV and CDR2 YYDKDF (reference sequence). DNA for the CDR3: TGTGCCACCAGCAGAGAAGGGAGGGACGAGCAGTACTTC. Its protein is CATSREGRDEQYF.

The chain recombines TRBV5-1 with TRBJ1-3; 9 nucleotides match TRBD1. V shed 2 bases, J shed 4 bases, and the junction held 13 bases outside the gene matches. The CDR3 has 18 residues. The V gene's germline CDR1 is SGHRS and CDR2 YFSETQ. The CDR3 DNA reads TGCGCCAGCAGCTTAGTATTGGGACAGGGCGTTATCGGAAACACCATATATTTT. Its protein product is CASSLVLGQGVIGNTIYF.

This clone was seen just once. A read error is likely, as this CDR3 ends without the conserved phenylalanine or tryptophan. The rearrangement links TRBV11-2 to TRBJ2-7; TRBD2 matches 7 bases. Germline V gene data show CDR1 as SGHAT and CDR2 as FQNNGV. The CDR3 runs 13 residues. DNA of the CDR3: TGTGCCAGCAGCGGGAGGGCCTCCCACGAGCAGTACCTC. Amino acid sequence: CASSGRASHEQYL.

This clone appeared a few times. V is TRBV19 and J is TRBJ2-7; 10 bases match TRBD1. Trimming at V came to 6 bases and at J to 0 bases, leaving 5 bases not matched to a gene. CDR3 length: 15 residues. Germline V gene data show CDR1 as LNHDA and CDR2 as SQIVND (reference sequence). CDR3 protein: CASRRDRGNSYEQYF. The CDR3 DNA is TGTGCCAGTAGAAGGGACAGGGGAAACTCCTACGAGCAGTACTTC.

This CDR3 reads CASSEVGRNSGNTIYF. The CDR3, as DNA: TGTGCCAGCAGTGAAGTCGGCAGGAATTCTGGAAACACCATATATTTT. This rearrangement joins TRBV6-1 to TRBJ1-3; D call uncertain. Trimming cost V 1 base and J 1 base, with 11 bases left between them. The CDR3 extends over 16 amino acids. Germline-derived CDR1 and CDR2 are MNHNS and SASEGT.

The chain couples TRBV11-2 to TRBJ2-6, with 10 nucleotides matching TRBD1. After removal of 4 bases from V and 0 bases from J, the junction contained 3 bases not matched to a gene. Germline assignment: CDR1 SGHAT and CDR2 FQNNGV. The CDR3 length is 17 residues. The DNA for the CDR3 is TGTGCCAGCAGCTGGCGGACAGGGGGCTCTGGGGCCAACGTCCTGACTTTC. This encodes CASSWRTGGSGANVLTF.

This clone was recorded only once. The chain couples TRBV4-1 to TRBJ2-5, with 9 positions matching TRBD1. The germline CDR1 and CDR2 sequences are MGHRA and YSYEKL. V shed 0 bases and J 5 bases; nucleotides not matched to a gene: 10. The CDR3 loop spans 17 amino acids. DNA for the CDR3: TGCGCCAGCAGCCAAGACGGGACAGGGAGGCCTGGGGAGACCCAGTACTTC. Encoded protein: CASSQDGTGRPGETQYF.

The chain uses TRBV4-3 and TRBJ2-7; 8 bases match TRBD2. With V trimmed by 1 base and J by 4 bases, 12 bases remained unmatched. The CDR3 is 17 residues long. CDR1 LGHNA and CDR2 YSLEER come from the germline V gene. As DNA, the CDR3 is TGCGCCAGCAGCCAAGTCGCCGGGGGGGGTCCCTCGTACGAGCAGTACTTC. This codes for CASSQVAGGGPSYEQYF.

This chain connects TRBV19 to TRBJ1-2; D not certain. Trimming took off 0 bases at V and 4 bases at J, with 15 bases between the two ends. CDR1 LNHDA and CDR2 SQIVND come from the germline V gene (reference sequence). The CDR3 consists of 16 residues. The CDR3 here is CASSIDRRAAGYGYTF. CDR3 sequence (DNA): TGTGCCAGTAGTATAGATCGAAGAGCGGCAGGCTATGGCTACACCTTC.